What follows are 10 T cell receptor beta chains derived from one specimen sequenced in a study of blood T cell repertoires in COVID-19. TCRdb's table, derived via immunoSEQ multiplex PCR, lists solely in-frame clones and lacks some. The sample yields around 250,000 clones, over 80% seen once. What was sequenced was PBMCs or T cells enriched from blood (not recorded which). These receptors originate from a man aged 50 to 59 who had been exposed to COVID-19.

The rearrangement links TRBV10-3 to TRBJ2-1, with TRBD2 matching 12 bases. Germline CDR1 reads ENHRY; CDR2 reads SYGVKD. Trimming removed 5 bases from V and 6 bases from J; junction bases left unmatched: 17. The CDR3 sequence is 19 residues long. CDR3 sequence reads: CAISTASGRGRVGSNEQFF. The CDR3 nucleotides are TGTGCCATCAGTACGGCTAGCGGGAGGGGTCGGGTTGGAAGCAATGAGCAGTTCTTC.

This chain links TRBV3-1 (or the pseudogene TRBV3-2) with TRBJ2-3, with no clear D. V shed 3 bases and J shed 8 bases, with 9 bases lying between them. The CDR3 runs to 12 residues. CDR1 and CDR2 (germline): LGHDT, YNNKEL (reference sequence). CDR3 sequence reads: CASSQIAGTQYF. The CDR3 coding sequence is TGTGCCAGCAGCCAGATCGCAGGTACGCAGTATTTT.

The V call is TRBV28, the J call TRBJ1-1; perhaps TRBD1 as D (5 bases). Trimming took off 3 bases at V and 3 bases at J, with 11 bases between the two ends. This CDR3 comprises 14 residues. CDR1 MDHEN and CDR2 SYDVKM come from the germline V gene. The CDR3 protein is CASSFRGYDTEAFF. The CDR3 bases are TGTGCCAGCAGTTTTCGGGGGTATGACACTGAAGCTTTCTTT.

This chain links TRBV18 with TRBJ2-3, with D possibly being TRBD1 (5 bases). The germline V gene encodes CDR1 KGHSH and CDR2 LQKENI. The CDR3 has 14 amino acids. The V end was cut by 0 bases, the J end by 3 bases, with 7 bases between. The DNA of the CDR3 is TGTGCCAGCTCACCACCCGACAGAACAGATACGCAGTATTTT. Its translation: CASSPPDRTDTQYF.

This chain uses TRBV5-5 with TRBJ1-5; a possible D gene is TRBD1 (5 bases). Per the germline V gene, CDR1 is SGHKS and CDR2 is YYEKEE (reference sequence). V was clipped by 0 bases and J by 6 bases, with 16 bases between them. This CDR3 region has 16 residues. CDR3 DNA sequence: TGTGCCAGCAGCTTGGATGCAGGGAGGGCGGGTCAGCCCCAGCATTTT. This codes for CASSLDAGRAGQPQHF.

V is TRBV11-2 and J is TRBJ1-1; 7 bases fit TRBD1. J was trimmed by 7 bases and V by 7 bases; bases with no gene match: 12. This CDR3 has 14 residues. Per germline, CDR1 SGHAT and CDR2 FQNNGV. The CDR3, as DNA: TGTGCCAGCAAGGATTTGACAGGGTCCTTTGAAGCTTTCTTT. This sequence encodes CASKDLTGSFEAFF.

The rearrangement links TRBV5-1 to TRBJ2-4; weak D call: TRBD1 (5 bases). Germline V gives CDR1 SGHRS, CDR2 YFSETQ. CDR3 size: 16 residues. V lost 0 bases and J lost 7, with 17 bases in between. For the CDR3, the DNA is TGCGCCAGCAGCTTGGCCGCACAGGTCCAAGGCAACATTCAGTACTTC. Residues: CASSLAAQVQGNIQYF.

This clone has a handful of counts. The rearrangement uses TRBV7-2 and TRBJ1-1; a possible D gene is TRBD1 (5 bases). The germline V gene has CDR1 SGHTA and CDR2 FQGNSA. Trimming removed 6 bases at V and 0 bases at J, with 8 bases between. The CDR3 loop spans 13 amino acids. CDR3 sequence (DNA): TGTGCCAGCAGACGGACAATGAACACTGAAGCTTTCTTT. Its translation is CASRRTMNTEAFF.

The rearrangement links TRBV7-3 to TRBJ2-1; 13 nucleotides match TRBD2. The CDR3 has 15 amino acids. Looked up from germline, CDR1 is SGHTA and CDR2 is FQGTGA. V lost 3 bases, J lost 8 bases, and 4 bases stayed unmatched. The CDR3 here is CASSLGLAGPDEQFF. In DNA, the CDR3 is TGTGCCAGCAGCTTGGGACTAGCGGGGCCCGATGAGCAGTTCTTC. The whole variable domain, remainder taken from reference TRBV7-3 and TRBJ2-1, is GAGVSQTPSNKVTEKGKYVELRCDPISGHTALYWYRQSLGQGPEFLIYFQGTGAADDSGLPNDRFFAVRPEGSVSTLKIQRTERGDSAVYLCASSLGLAGPDEQFFGPGTRLTVL.

V gene TRBV28 combines with J gene TRBJ1-1, with D possibly being TRBD1 (6 bases). V was pared by 6 bases and J by 5 bases, with 16 bases between. Germline V lookup: CDR1 MDHEN, CDR2 SYDVKM. The length of the CDR3 is 14 residues. The CDR3 bases are TGTGCCAGCAGACTAACCGGGACATGGACTGAAGCTTTCTTT. Protein: CASRLTGTWTEAFF.